This T cell receptor (beta chain) was recovered during a study of regulatory T cells in long-lasting Graves disease. Arm-PCR with iRepertoire HTBI primers amplified the CDR3 regions for these TCR beta libraries. TCRdb independently ran MiXCR on the multiplex PCR reads; one entry per CDR3 protein. The sample lists a few hundred thousand distinct CDR3 sequences; less than 25% were seen once. Noted time point: persistent/refractory GD, antithyroid drugs over 5 years with positive TRAb. The TCR library used RNA extracted from PBMCs. Enrollment of patients was through an endocrinology department in Xi'an, China. J gave up 5 bases and V 3 bases, and 5 bases lay outside the gene matches. The germline V gene encodes CDR1 LGHDT and CDR2 YNNKEL (reference sequence). This CDR3 is built from 15 residues.

The origin of this receptor is a female donor with Graves disease. The chain joins TRBV3-1 to TRBJ2-1, with 9 bases identical to TRBD2. Sequences were derived from peripheral blood mononuclear cells (PBMCs), sampled when the disease was refractory, from a patient treated with antithyroid drugs. CDR3 region: CASSQGTSINNEQFF. CDR3 DNA sequence: TGTGCCAGCAGCCAGGGGACTAGCATAAACAATGAGCAGTTCTTC.